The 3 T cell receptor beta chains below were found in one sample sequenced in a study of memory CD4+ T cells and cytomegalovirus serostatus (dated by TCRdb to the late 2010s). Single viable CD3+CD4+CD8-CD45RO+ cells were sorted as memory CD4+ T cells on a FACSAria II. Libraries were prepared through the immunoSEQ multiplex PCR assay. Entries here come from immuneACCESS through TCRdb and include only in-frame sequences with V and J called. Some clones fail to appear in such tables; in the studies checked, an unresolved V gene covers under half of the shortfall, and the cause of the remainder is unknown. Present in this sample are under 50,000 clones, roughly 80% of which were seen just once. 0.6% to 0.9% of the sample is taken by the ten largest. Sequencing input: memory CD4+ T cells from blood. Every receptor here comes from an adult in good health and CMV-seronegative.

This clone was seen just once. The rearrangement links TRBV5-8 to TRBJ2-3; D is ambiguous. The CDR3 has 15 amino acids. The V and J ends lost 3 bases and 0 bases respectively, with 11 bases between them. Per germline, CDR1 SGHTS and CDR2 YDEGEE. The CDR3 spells CASSSLSGSTDTQYF. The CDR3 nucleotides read TGTGCCAGCAGCTCCTTATCGGGTAGCACAGATACGCAGTATTTT.

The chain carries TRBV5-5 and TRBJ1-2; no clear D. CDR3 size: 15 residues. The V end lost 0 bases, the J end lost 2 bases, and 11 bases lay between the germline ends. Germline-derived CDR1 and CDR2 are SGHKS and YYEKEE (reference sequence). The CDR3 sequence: CASSLDSSKNYGYTF. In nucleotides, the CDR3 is TGTGCCAGCAGCTTGGACAGTTCCAAGAACTATGGCTACACCTTC.

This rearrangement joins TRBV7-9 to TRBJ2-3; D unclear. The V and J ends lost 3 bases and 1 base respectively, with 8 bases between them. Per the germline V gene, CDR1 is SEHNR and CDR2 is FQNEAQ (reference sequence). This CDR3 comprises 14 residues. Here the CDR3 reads CASSFSFGTDTQYF. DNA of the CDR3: TGTGCCAGCAGCTTTTCCTTTGGCACAGATACGCAGTATTTT.